The clone carrying this T cell receptor beta chain was recorded once. Its antigen remains unidentified. The data derive from a study of cytomegalovirus exposure and HLA in healthy donors. Study-wide background: Assignment to the Caucasian-associated ancestry cluster applied to more than 75% of the approximately 390 genotyped donors. General study results and limits: Published work reported that the classifier diagnosed cytomegalovirus status with high specificity and sensitivity. In vitro experiments confirmed that a few CMV-associated chains were specific for CMV antigens.

With 60 Vbeta and 13 Jbeta primers, the PCR was carried out. The repertoire was sequenced with immunoSEQ multiplex PCR; TCRdb's copy has only in-frame clones and lacks some. The table shows 250,000 to 350,000 clones, with under 90% occurring only once. The TCR sequence derives from a girl aged 2 to 9 in good health and CMV-seronegative. Input material: PBMCs.

The CDR3 coding sequence is TGTGCCAGCAGCCAAGTCCGGGAGGCCTATGGCTACACCTTC. This translates into CASSQVREAYGYTF. This sequence joins TRBV14 and TRBJ1-2, with D hard to call. Germline V lookup: CDR1 SGHDN, CDR2 FVKESK. The length of the CDR3 is 14 residues. V was clipped by 1 base and J by 4 bases, with 10 bases between them.